What follows describes a single T cell receptor beta chain. Its antigen is not known. With 60 Vbeta and 13 Jbeta primers, the PCR was carried out. This table comes from immunoSEQ multiplex PCR, and its TCRdb copy is limited to in-frame clones, with some not included. The data show over 65,000 clones, with 81% seen just once and 6.5% held by the top ten. This sample stems from a study of cytomegalovirus exposure and HLA in healthy donors. Study outcomes and limitations: Later analysis reportedly placed an Asian-associated ancestry cluster below the roughly 690-donor mean in N-insertions. A later analysis showed HLA-associated TCR beta chains outstripping equally common others in clonal expansion. A cluster of highly shared sequence variants was likely a sequencing artifact.

The germline gives CDR1 KGHSH, CDR2 LQKENI. Trimming stripped 0 bases from V and 1 base from J, with 6 bases between. The CDR3 consists of 14 residues. The chain is built from TRBV18 and TRBJ1-1; D is ambiguous. The sample consisted of PBMCs. The TCR was taken from a human donor in good health. CDR3 bases: TGTGCCAGCTCACCACCGATAGAGAACACTGAAGCTTTCTTT. Translation: CASSPPIENTEAFF. Full variable domain (missing parts from reference TRBV18 and TRBJ1-1): NAGVMQNPRHLVRRRGQEARLRCSPMKGHSHVYWYRQLPEEGLKFMVYLQKENIIDESGMPKERFSAEFPKEGPSILRIQQVVRGDSAAYFCASSPPIENTEAFFGQGTRLTVV.